Only a few counts were recorded for the clone carrying this T cell receptor (beta chain). The antigen remains undetermined. The V segment lost 0 bases and the J segment 3 bases; nucleotides outside the gene matches: 5. The CDR3 has 16 residues. Germline V lookup: CDR1 SGHRS, CDR2 YFSETQ. This sample is drawn from a study of graft-versus-host responses after intestinal transplantation. Points from the study as a whole: The recipient marrow held GvH clones, and some of them showed up first in ileum or blood. Peak GvH clone levels in circulation were associated with early post-transplant HvG declines.

Assay: immunoSEQ multiplex PCR; the TCRdb copy retains only in-frame clones and omits some. The sample gives 93,000 or so clones, 80% to 95% of which show up once; around 1% is in the top ten. The specimen comprised unstimulated CD8+ T cells sorted from spleen or lymph node cells, sampled before intestinal transplant. This clonotype was obtained from a human donor who received an intestinal transplant. The chain joins TRBV5-1 to TRBJ2-1; TRBD2 agrees at 8 bases. The chain's CDR3 is CASSLVPAGDYNEQFF. The CDR3 coding sequence is TGCGCCAGCAGCTTGGTCCCAGCGGGGGACTACAATGAGCAGTTCTTC.